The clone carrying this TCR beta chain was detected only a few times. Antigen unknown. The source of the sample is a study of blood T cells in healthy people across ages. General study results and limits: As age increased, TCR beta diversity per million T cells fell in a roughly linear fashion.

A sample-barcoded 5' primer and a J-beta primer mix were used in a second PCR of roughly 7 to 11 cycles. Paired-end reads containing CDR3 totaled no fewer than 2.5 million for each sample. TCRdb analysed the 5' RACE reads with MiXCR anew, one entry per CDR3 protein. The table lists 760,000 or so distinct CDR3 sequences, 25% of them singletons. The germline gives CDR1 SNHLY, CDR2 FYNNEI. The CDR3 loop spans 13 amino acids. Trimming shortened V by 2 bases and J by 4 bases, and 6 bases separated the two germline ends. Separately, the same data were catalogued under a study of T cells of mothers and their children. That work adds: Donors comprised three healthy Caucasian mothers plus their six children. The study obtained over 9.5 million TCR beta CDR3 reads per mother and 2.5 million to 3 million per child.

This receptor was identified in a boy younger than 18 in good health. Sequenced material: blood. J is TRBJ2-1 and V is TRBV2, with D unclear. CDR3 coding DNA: TGTGCCAGCAGTGAAAACCGGTACAATGAGCAGTTCTTC. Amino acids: CASSENRYNEQFF.